The T cell receptor (beta chain) described here comes from a study of T cell changes during pregnancy in multiple sclerosis. Assay: immunoSEQ multiplex PCR; the TCRdb copy retains only in-frame clones and omits some. This sample has 20,000 to 25,000 clones, with about 82% found just once. The sequenced sample was CD8+ T cells from peripheral blood mononuclear cells, obtained in the first trimester of pregnancy. The TCR originated in a female donor in good health, enrolled as a control in a pregnancy study.

This CDR3 is CASSDSTSGGDTQYF. CDR3 DNA sequence: TGTGCCAGCAGTGACTCGACTAGCGGGGGGGATACGCAGTATTTT. The V call is TRBV6-4, the J call TRBJ2-3; 13 bases are a match to TRBD2. Germline V lookup: CDR1 MRHNA, CDR2 SNTAGT. The V and J ends lost 0 bases and 6 bases, in that order; junction bases with no gene match: 0. The CDR3 is 15 residues long.